This T cell receptor (beta chain) was documented in a study of blood T cell repertoires in COVID-19. Enrolled during active infection, Seattle patients were then followed longitudinally. The data were produced by immunoSEQ multiplex PCR, yet TCRdb's version contains in-frame clones alone and is incomplete. Of 65,000 or so clones in the sample, 80% to 85% were seen once. This clone was picked up one time. This TCR came from a young man with COVID-19, enrolled during active disease. The sequenced sample consisted of peripheral blood.

The CDR3 region has the DNA TGCAGCGTTCAGACAGGATTTACAACTAATGAAAAACTGTTTTTT. Its translation is CSVQTGFTTNEKLFF. The chain employs TRBV29-1 and TRBJ1-4, with a tentative D call TRBD1 (6 bases). This CDR3 is built from 15 residues. The V and J ends lost 5 bases and 0 bases respectively, with 13 bases between them. Per the germline V gene, CDR1 is SQVTM and CDR2 is ANQGSEA.